Listed below are T cell receptor beta chains from one sample, sequenced in a study of cytomegalovirus exposure and HLA in healthy donors. TCRdb keeps only in-frame clones here, not all; method: immunoSEQ multiplex PCR. The profile shows some 97,000 clones, about 79% of them singletons. The sample consisted of PBMCs. These receptor sequences come from a female donor in good health and CMV-seropositive. CDR3s include the opening cysteine and the closing phenylalanine or tryptophan. The D gene is left open where the match is weak. The listing skips clone size in some rows; elsewhere it reads once, few, many or a size class.

abundance | j_gene | v_gene | len | d_gene | CDR3aa | CDR3nt
- | TRBJ2-7 | TRBV30 | 13 | TRBD1 | CAWRDTGGVEQYF | TGTGCCTGGAGAGATACAGGGGGTGTGGAGCAGTACTTC
- | TRBJ1-4 | TRBV7-6 | 17 | - | CASSPGSRWGTNEKLFF | TGTGCCAGCAGCCCGGGGTCCCGATGGGGAACTAATGAAAAACTGTTTTTT
- | TRBJ2-5 | TRBV19 | 15 | TRBD1 | CASRPRQGEGETQYF | TGTGCCAGTAGACCTAGACAGGGAGAGGGCGAGACCCAGTACTTC
- | TRBJ1-2 | TRBV7-9 | 15 | TRBD1 | CASSLPGTVTYGYTF | TGTGCCAGCAGCTTACCCGGGACAGTAACCTATGGCTACACCTTC
- | TRBJ2-5 | TRBV27 | 14 | - | CASSFGGPRETQYF | TGTGCCAGCAGTTTTGGAGGGCCCAGGGAGACCCAGTACTTC
- | TRBJ1-1 | TRBV19 | 13 | - | CASSNRVNTEAFF | TGTGCCAGTAGTAACAGGGTAAACACTGAAGCTTTCTTT
- | TRBJ2-5 | TRBV5-4 | 15 | TRBD2 | CASSLRTSGAETQYF | TGTGCCAGCAGCTTAAGGACTAGCGGGGCGGAGACCCAGTACTTC
few | TRBJ2-4 | TRBV28 | 14 | TRBD2 | CASSPGGAKNIQYF | TGTGCCAGCAGCCCGGGGGGAGCCAAAAACATTCAGTACTTC
- | TRBJ2-5 | TRBV19 | 13 | TRBD1 | CASSANRGETQYF | TGTGCCAGTAGTGCCAACAGGGGGGAGACCCAGTACTTC
- | TRBJ1-2 | TRBV6-5 | 12 | - | CASMRQPYGYTF | TGTGCCAGCATGCGACAGCCCTATGGCTACACCTTC
- | TRBJ1-1 | TRBV7-9 | 14 | - | CASSPRDTNTEAFF | TGTGCCAGCAGCCCAAGGGACACGAACACTGAAGCTTTCTTT
- | TRBJ1-1 | TRBV4-3 | 15 | - | CASSPGDYPGTEAFF | TGCGCCAGCAGCCCGGGGGACTACCCAGGGACTGAAGCTTTCTTT
- | TRBJ2-3 | TRBV7-9 | 15 | TRBD2 | CSSSLESGRTDTQYF | TGTTCCAGCAGCTTGGAAAGCGGGAGGACAGATACGCAGTATTTT
- | TRBJ2-1 | TRBV5-4 | 18 | TRBD2 | CASSLGLAGGVIHNEQFF | TGTGCCAGCAGCTTGGGACTAGCGGGAGGAGTTATACACAATGAGCAGTTCTTC
- | TRBJ2-1 | TRBV5-1 | 16 | TRBD2 | CASSLAGMSSYNEQFF | TGCGCCAGCAGCTTAGCGGGAATGAGCTCCTACAATGAGCAGTTCTTC
- | TRBJ2-5 | TRBV9 | 19 | TRBD2 | CASSGRPPAGGGGQETQYF | TGTGCCAGCAGCGGGAGGCCCCCAGCGGGAGGGGGAGGGCAAGAGACCCAGTACTTC
- | TRBJ2-6 | TRBV7-2 | 19 | TRBD2 | CASSSRTSGGLSGANVLTF | TGTGCCAGCAGCTCGCGGACTAGCGGGGGCCTCTCTGGGGCCAACGTCCTGACTTTC
- | TRBJ2-7 | TRBV19 | 14 | - | CASSIAGDSYEQYF | TGTGCCAGTAGTATAGCGGGGGACTCCTACGAGCAGTACTTC
- | TRBJ2-1 | TRBV7-9 | 16 | TRBD1 | CASIPLGQGTFNEQFF | TGTGCCAGCATACCACTCGGACAGGGTACATTCAATGAGCAGTTCTTC
- | TRBJ1-1 | TRBV7-9 | 13 | - | CSSSLDSRREAFF | TGTTCCAGCAGCTTAGACAGTAGACGGGAAGCTTTCTTT
- | TRBJ2-1 | TRBV7-2 | 16 | TRBD1 | CASDAWRDRGYNEQFF | TGTGCCAGCGATGCCTGGCGGGACAGGGGATACAATGAGCAGTTCTTC
few | TRBJ1-2 | TRBV5-4 | 14 | - | CASSPTGTNYGYTF | TGTGCCAGCAGCCCGACAGGCACTAACTATGGCTACACCTTC
- | TRBJ1-2 | TRBV7-2 | 13 | - | CASSSRGTYGYTF | TGTGCCAGCAGCTCTAGAGGGACATATGGCTACACCTTC
- | TRBJ1-2 | TRBV27 | 15 | TRBD1 | CASSFSGTASNGYTF | TGTGCCAGCAGTTTTAGCGGGACAGCCTCCAACGGCTACACCTTC
- | TRBJ1-5 | TRBV6-5 | 15 | - | CASSWTGGADQPQHF | TGTGCCAGCAGTTGGACGGGGGGCGCGGATCAGCCCCAGCATTTT
- | TRBJ1-1 | TRBV7-8 | 21 | TRBD1 | CASSFPGTGVTARTLNTEAFF | TGTGCCAGCAGCTTTCCCGGGACAGGGGTCACTGCTCGTACCCTGAACACTGAAGCTTTCTTT
once | TRBJ2-6 | TRBV2 | 14 | - | CASSGLREANVLTF | TGTGCCAGCAGTGGATTACGGGAGGCCAACGTCCTGACTTTC
- | TRBJ1-1 | TRBV6-5 | 14 | - | CASSYSQGNTEAFF | TGTGCCAGCAGTTACTCACAGGGGAACACTGAAGCTTTCTTT
- | TRBJ2-3 | TRBV10-3 | 17 | TRBD2 | CAIRGTSGGATTDTQYF | TGTGCCATCAGGGGGACTAGCGGGGGGGCTACCACAGATACGCAGTATTTT
few | TRBJ1-1 | TRBV20-1 | 11 | - | CRTGQYTEAFF | TGCAGGACCGGACAGTACACTGAAGCTTTCTTT
- | TRBJ2-2 | TRBV5-6 | 15 | TRBD2 | CASSLAGVRTGELFF | TGTGCCAGCAGCTTAGCGGGAGTAAGAACCGGGGAGCTGTTTTTT
- | TRBJ2-3 | TRBV11-3 | 20 | TRBD1 | CASSLGYRTGDVGDTDTQYF | TGTGCCAGCAGCTTAGGCTATCGGACAGGGGACGTCGGGGACACAGATACGCAGTATTTT
few | TRBJ1-1 | TRBV6-5 | 14 | - | CASSWAGMNTEAFF | TGTGCCAGCAGTTGGGCAGGGATGAACACTGAAGCTTTCTTT
- | TRBJ2-1 | TRBV2 | 15 | TRBD2 | CASSESAGVNNEQFF | TGTGCCAGCAGTGAATCCGCGGGGGTGAACAATGAGCAGTTCTTC
- | TRBJ2-5 | TRBV5-4 | 13 | TRBD1 | CASGTRGGETQYF | TGTGCCAGCGGGACCCGAGGGGGCGAGACCCAGTACTTC
- | TRBJ2-7 | TRBV7-9 | 16 | - | CSSSLVRGPELYEQYF | TGTTCCAGCAGCTTAGTGCGGGGGCCTGAACTCTACGAGCAGTACTTC
- | TRBJ2-7 | TRBV7-2 | 14 | - | CASSSSLSFAEQYF | TGTGCCAGCAGCTCCTCCCTCTCCTTTGCCGAGCAGTACTTC
once | TRBJ2-3 | TRBV19 | 15 | TRBD1 | CASKMRTGATDTQYF | TGTGCCAGTAAAATGAGGACAGGGGCAACAGATACGCAGTATTTT
- | TRBJ2-2 | TRBV27 | 17 | TRBD1 | CASSSLIRGPNTGELFF | TGTGCCAGCAGTTCCCTTATCAGGGGGCCCAACACCGGGGAGCTGTTTTTT
- | TRBJ2-2 | TRBV5-1 | 16 | - | CASSLEPRGNTGELFF | TGCGCCAGCAGCCTAGAACCCAGGGGCAACACCGGGGAGCTGTTTTTT
- | TRBJ1-5 | TRBV27 | 15 | TRBD1 | CASSPGQANNQPQHF | TGTGCCAGCAGTCCCGGACAGGCTAACAATCAGCCCCAGCATTTT
- | TRBJ2-1 | TRBV14 | 15 | TRBD2 | CASSQGGSGISEQFF | TGTGCCAGCAGCCAAGGAGGTAGCGGGATAAGTGAGCAGTTCTTC
- | TRBJ2-1 | TRBV7-2 | 17 | - | CASSLAPRVREANEQFF | TGTGCCAGCAGCTTAGCACCGCGGGTCAGAGAGGCCAATGAGCAGTTCTTC
once | TRBJ2-2 | TRBV7-2 | 15 | TRBD1 | CASSQVAGGIGELFF | TGTGCCAGCAGCCAGGTAGCAGGGGGCATCGGGGAGCTGTTTTTT
- | TRBJ1-6 | TRBV9 | 15 | - | CASSVGGRANSPLHF | TGTGCCAGCAGCGTAGGGGGCAGGGCTAATTCACCCCTCCACTTT
- | TRBJ2-2 | TRBV6-4 | 15 | - | CASSTSAGPSGELFF | TGTGCCAGCAGCACCTCGGCGGGACCCTCCGGGGAGCTGTTTTTT
few | TRBJ2-3 | TRBV7-2 | 16 | - | CASSLVGLGGTDTQYF | TGTGCCAGCAGCTTAGTGGGACTAGGGGGCACGGATACGCAGTATTTT
- | TRBJ2-3 | TRBV7-2 | 15 | - | CASSEQVRSTDTQYF | TGTGCCAGCAGCGAACAGGTGCGCAGCACAGATACGCAGTATTTT
- | TRBJ2-1 | TRBV4-2 | 18 | TRBD2 | CASSRRGRTSGGAHEQFF | TGTGCCAGCAGCCGCCGGGGCAGGACTAGCGGGGGGGCCCATGAGCAGTTCTTC
few | TRBJ1-6 | TRBV15 | 17 | TRBD1 | CATSITEGDRANSPLHF | TGTGCCACCAGCATCACAGAGGGGGACAGGGCGAATTCACCCCTCCACTTT